This TCR beta chain was observed in a study of T cell repertoires in cytomegalovirus infection. Study in general: Evidence of both CMV infection and a matching HLA type came from public TCR beta signatures.

CDR3 size: 17 residues. MiXCR, applied by TCRdb to the reads, yields one record per CDR3 protein. The table includes some 700,000 distinct CDR3 sequences, about a third detected once. The TCR comes from a human donor in good health (CMV status not recorded). Some clones in this sample may be carry-over from other donors' samples. The chain couples TRBV3-2 to TRBJ1-1; the table's D call, TRBD1, was not checked against the DNA. TRBV3-2 corresponds to a pseudogene. Sequenced input: PBMCs. CDR3 sequence: CASSQGGSGHLNPEAFF. Written as DNA, the CDR3 is TGTGCCAGCAGCCAAGGGGGGTCGGGGCATTTGAACCCTGAAGCTTTCTTT.